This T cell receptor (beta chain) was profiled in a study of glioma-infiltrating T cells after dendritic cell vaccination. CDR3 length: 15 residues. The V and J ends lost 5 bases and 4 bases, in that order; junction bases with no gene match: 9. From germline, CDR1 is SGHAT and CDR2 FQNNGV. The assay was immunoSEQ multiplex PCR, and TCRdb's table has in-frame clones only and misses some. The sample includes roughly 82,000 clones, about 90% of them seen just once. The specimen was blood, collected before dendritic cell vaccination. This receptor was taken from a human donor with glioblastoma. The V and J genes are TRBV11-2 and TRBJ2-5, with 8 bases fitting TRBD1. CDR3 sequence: CASSISGQALETQYF. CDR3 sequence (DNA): TGTGCCAGCAGCATCTCGGGACAGGCTTTAGAGACCCAGTACTTC.